Included here is one TCR beta chain sequence, with context. Its target is not known. Germline lookup yields CDR1 GTSNPN and CDR2 SVGIG (reference sequence). The ends were cut back, 0 bases at V and 4 bases at J, with 7 bases in the middle. The CDR3 has 14 amino acids. Measured with immunoSEQ multiplex PCR; TCRdb has only the in-frame clones, and not every one. The sample records 32,000 or so clones, around 96% being singletons. This record belongs to a study of circulating and synovial CD4+ cells in juvenile arthritis. Findings and limits, study-wide: CPL versus bulk CD4 samples: T cell genome counts differed by at least an order of magnitude. Compared with bulk blood, circulating pathogenic-like lymphocytes shared substantially more CDR3 sequences with synovial T cells. These repertoires were less diverse than bulk blood CD4 repertoires.

This sequence joins TRBV30 and TRBJ2-6; D is perhaps TRBD2 (5 bases). The TCR comes from a human donor with juvenile idiopathic arthritis. Sequencing input: CD4+ T cells from blood. The CDR3 loop is CAWSVEVGANVLTF. The CDR3, as DNA: TGTGCCTGGAGTGTGGAGGTAGGGGCCAACGTCCTGACTTTC.